Included here is one TCR beta chain sequence, with context. The CDR3 runs 16 residues. Germline V gives CDR1 SGHTA, CDR2 FQGNSA. Trimming pared 5 bases from V and 1 base from J, leaving 17 bases between. The data stem from a study of lymphopenia after photon versus proton radiotherapy. TCRdb keeps only in-frame clones here, not all; method: immunoSEQ multiplex PCR. The sample has some 30,000 clones; 90% are singletons. The chain links TRBV7-2 to TRBJ1-2; unclear D gene. This clonotype was sampled from a woman aged 50 to 65 with pancreatic cancer. Sequences were derived from peripheral blood, sampled from a patient treated with photon-based radiotherapy. The CDR3 sequence is CASSLLSAGYNYGYTF. CDR3 nucleotides: TGTGCCAGCAGCCTGCTGTCCGCGGGCTATAACTATGGCTACACCTTC.